These T cell receptor beta chains were read from a single sample in a study of cytomegalovirus exposure and HLA in healthy donors. Sequencing was performed with immunoSEQ multiplex PCR; in TCRdb, only in-frame clones are kept and a portion is missing. Of about 62,000 clones in the sample, over 60% are singletons; the top ten hold 5.4%. Sequencing used PBMCs. These receptor sequences come from a woman aged 25 to 39 in good health and CMV-seronegative. The CDR3 runs from the conserved cysteine through the conserved F or W. A D gene is named only where the DNA matches it firmly. Only part of the rows carry a size: once, few, many, or a class if the clone is expanded.

j_call	v_call	clone_size	d_call	cdr3_aa	cdr3_nt
TRBJ1-4	TRBV30	few	TRBD1	CAWSRGQGSEKLFF	TGTGCCTGGAGTAGGGGACAGGGGAGTGAAAAACTGTTTTTT
TRBJ2-2	TRBV11-3	-	TRBD2	CASSLGVAGAGELFF	TGTGCCAGCAGCTTGGGGGTAGCGGGAGCCGGGGAGCTGTTTTTT
TRBJ1-4	TRBV6-6	-	-	CASSPGGGREKLFF	TGTGCCAGCAGTCCAGGAGGAGGGAGAGAAAAACTGTTTTTT
TRBJ2-5	TRBV25-1	few	TRBD1	CASSAGTGQETQYF	TGTGCCAGCAGTGCTGGGACAGGGCAAGAGACCCAGTACTTC
TRBJ1-4	TRBV25-1	few	TRBD1	CASSESFGTANEKLFF	TGTGCCAGCAGTGAAAGTTTTGGGACAGCTAATGAAAAACTGTTTTTT
TRBJ2-1	TRBV19	-	TRBD2	CASSSWTSGTSWQFF	TGTGCCAGTAGTTCTTGGACTAGCGGGACATCTTGGCAGTTCTTC
TRBJ2-1	TRBV14	-	-	CASSQDLGGSYNEQFF	TGTGCCAGCAGCCAAGATCTAGGGGGCTCCTACAATGAGCAGTTCTTC
TRBJ2-1	TRBV5-4	once	TRBD2	CASSPGGGLALNEQFF	TGTGCCAGCAGCCCTGGTGGGGGACTAGCTCTTAATGAGCAGTTCTTC
TRBJ1-3	TRBV6-1	once	TRBD1	CASSESGTGARNTIYF	TGTGCCAGCAGTGAATCAGGGACAGGGGCGAGAAACACCATATATTTT
TRBJ2-7	TRBV6-5	few	-	CASSYSPGDSYEQYF	TGTGCCAGCAGTTACTCGCCAGGGGACTCCTACGAGCAGTACTTC
TRBJ1-2	TRBV7-9	once	-	CASTLGTDYGYTF	TGTGCCAGCACCCTAGGAACGGACTATGGCTACACCTTC
TRBJ2-2	TRBV5-1	-	-	CASSSIQTNTGELFF	TGCGCCAGCAGCTCGATACAAACGAACACCGGGGAGCTGTTTTTT
TRBJ2-2	TRBV10-2	-	TRBD2	CASSEYLAGLNTEELFF	TGCGCCAGCAGTGAGTATCTAGCGGGACTGAACACCGAGGAGCTGTTTTTT
TRBJ2-3	TRBV4-3	-	-	CASSQDTGISTDTQYF	TGCGCCAGCAGCCAAGACACAGGGATAAGCACAGATACGCAGTATTTT
TRBJ2-3	TRBV30	-	-	CAWSVGAGTQYF	TGTGCCTGGAGTGTCGGCGCAGGTACGCAGTATTTT
TRBJ2-3	TRBV6-1	few	TRBD2	CASSIGLAKTDTQYF	TGTGCCAGCAGTATAGGACTAGCGAAAACAGATACGCAGTATTTT
TRBJ1-3	TRBV7-6	-	TRBD1	CASSPRGQDSGNTIYF	TGTGCCAGCAGCCCTAGGGGACAGGACTCTGGAAACACCATATATTTT
TRBJ2-2	TRBV7-9	-	-	CASSFVRGGTGELFF	TGTGCCAGCAGCTTTGTTCGGGGAGGCACCGGGGAGCTGTTTTTT
TRBJ1-2	TRBV27	-	-	CAGSLSRSNYGYTF	TGTGCCGGCAGTTTATCGCGTTCTAACTATGGCTACACCTTC
TRBJ2-2	TRBV7-2	-	TRBD2	CASSLGLAAGELFF	TGTGCCAGCAGCTTGGGACTAGCGGCCGGGGAGCTGTTTTTT
TRBJ2-1	TRBV7-9	-	TRBD2	CASSSSGSSTNEQFF	TGTGCCAGCAGTTCTAGCGGGTCTTCGACCAATGAGCAGTTCTTC
TRBJ2-1	TRBV6-1	once	-	CASSPPPGNEQFF	TGTGCCAGCAGCCCGCCTCCGGGAAATGAGCAGTTCTTC
TRBJ1-1	TRBV4-1	few	-	CASSQGDTEAFF	TGCGCCAGCAGCCAAGGAGACACTGAAGCTTTCTTT
TRBJ1-5	TRBV28	once	-	CASSLSLGQGGNQPQHF	TGTGCCAGCAGTTTATCTCTTGGGCAGGGTGGCAATCAGCCCCAGCATTTT
TRBJ2-2	TRBV4-2	-	TRBD2	CASSQDRGRGTGELFF	TGTGCCAGCAGCCAAGACCGGGGGAGGGGCACCGGGGAGCTGTTTTTT
TRBJ2-5	TRBV28	once	-	CASSGSGAGLQETQYF	TGTGCCAGCAGTGGGTCGGGAGCGGGCCTCCAAGAGACCCAGTACTTC
TRBJ1-1	TRBV18	few	-	CASSADSLNTEAFF	TGTGCCAGCTCAGCGGACAGCTTGAACACTGAAGCTTTCTTT
TRBJ2-3	TRBV27	once	-	CASTSTGDTQYF	TGTGCCAGCACCTCGACTGGAGATACGCAGTATTTT
TRBJ2-1	TRBV28	-	-	CASSPRRGEQFF	TGTGCCAGCAGCCCGCGTCGGGGTGAGCAGTTCTTC
TRBJ2-7	TRBV28	-	TRBD2	CASSFSVAGRDEQYF	TGTGCCAGCAGTTTTTCGGTCGCAGGGAGGGACGAGCAGTACTTC
TRBJ2-7	TRBV6-5	few	TRBD2	CASSYSGTISYEQYF	TGTGCCAGCAGTTACTCCGGGACTATCTCCTACGAGCAGTACTTC
TRBJ1-4	TRBV9	-	TRBD1	CASRGTVNEKLFF	TGTGCCAGCAGAGGGACAGTGAATGAAAAACTGTTTTTT
TRBJ2-2	TRBV5-1	few	-	CASSPRPVNADTGELFF	TGCGCCAGCAGCCCTCGACCGGTAAACGCGGACACCGGGGAGCTGTTTTTT
TRBJ1-2	TRBV30	-	TRBD1	CAWCTGEAGGFYGYTF	TGTGCCTGGTGTACAGGGGAAGCCGGGGGCTTCTATGGCTACACCTTC
TRBJ1-1	TRBV7-2	few	-	CASSGQQEAFF	TGTGCCAGCAGCGGCCAACAGGAAGCTTTCTTT
TRBJ1-5	TRBV19	-	TRBD1	CASNIRGQGQPQHF	TGTGCCAGTAACATCCGGGGACAGGGCCAGCCCCAGCATTTT
TRBJ1-2	TRBV12-5	few	TRBD1	CASGLALRGQPRLGYTF	TGTGCTAGTGGTTTGGCCTTGAGGGGACAGCCCCGTTTAGGCTACACCTTC
TRBJ1-4	TRBV11-2	-	TRBD1	CASSLDGQGGIGEKLFF	TGTGCCAGCAGCTTAGATGGACAGGGGGGGATCGGTGAAAAACTGTTTTTT
TRBJ2-7	TRBV7-6	-	-	CASSLDRGGYEQYF	TGTGCCAGCAGCTTAGACAGGGGAGGTTACGAGCAGTACTTC
TRBJ2-7	TRBV15	-	TRBD2	CATSIFAGAYEQYF	TGTGCCACCAGCATCTTTGCGGGAGCCTACGAGCAGTACTTC
TRBJ2-1	TRBV6-6	-	-	CASSYGGDEQFF	TGTGCCAGCAGTTACGGGGGCGATGAGCAGTTCTTC
TRBJ1-1	TRBV7-9	-	-	CASSPRASGTEAFF	TGTGCCAGCAGCCCCAGGGCTTCAGGCACTGAAGCTTTCTTT
TRBJ2-5	TRBV29-1	-	TRBD2	CSVEFGTSGRVGSQETQYF	TGCAGCGTTGAATTTGGGACTAGCGGGAGGGTGGGGTCCCAAGAGACCCAGTACTTC
TRBJ2-3	TRBV21-1	-	-	CASDKEGADTQYF	TGTGCCAGCGACAAAGAAGGGGCAGATACGCAGTATTTT
TRBJ2-7	TRBV30	once	-	CAWTGDSYEQYF	TGTGCCTGGACAGGGGATTCCTACGAGCAGTACTTC
TRBJ2-1	TRBV6-5	-	TRBD2	CASSWSSGSYNEQFF	TGTGCCAGCAGTTGGTCTAGCGGCTCCTACAATGAGCAGTTCTTC
TRBJ2-1	TRBV12-5	-	-	CASGLDSSPFEQFF	TGTGCTAGTGGTTTGGACTCCTCCCCATTTGAGCAGTTCTTC
TRBJ2-3	TRBV7-3	once	-	CASSVSSTDTQYF	TGTGCCAGCAGCGTATCTAGCACAGATACGCAGTATTTT
TRBJ2-3	TRBV6-5	-	TRBD1	CASRDYRGRLDTQYF	TGTGCCAGCAGGGACTACAGGGGGCGTTTGGATACGCAGTATTTT
TRBJ1-1	TRBV13	-	TRBD1	CASSTWDSEAFF	TGTGCCAGCAGCACCTGGGACAGCGAAGCTTTCTTT
TRBJ2-7	TRBV7-9	-	TRBD2	CASSPRLAVSYEQYF	TGTGCCAGCAGCCCGCGACTAGCGGTATCCTACGAGCAGTACTTC
TRBJ1-1	TRBV2	few	-	CASSVTEAFF	TGTGCCAGCAGCGTAACTGAAGCTTTCTTT
TRBJ2-1	TRBV30	-	TRBD2	CAWSGLAGGNEQFF	TGTGCCTGGAGTGGCCTAGCGGGAGGCAATGAGCAGTTCTTC
TRBJ2-4	TRBV21-1	-	-	CASSRTGAFAKNIQYF	TGTGCCAGCAGCAGGACAGGGGCTTTCGCCAAAAACATTCAGTACTTC
TRBJ2-1	TRBV7-2	few	-	CASSLRGNEQFF	TGTGCCAGCAGTCTTCGGGGAAATGAGCAGTTCTTC
TRBJ2-1	TRBV5-4	-	-	CASSFYRGLAGASYNEQFF	TGTGCCAGCAGCTTTTACAGGGGGCTAGCGGGGGCCTCCTACAATGAGCAGTTCTTC
TRBJ1-5	TRBV28	-	-	CASSYGMYGNQPQHF	TGTGCCAGCAGTTACGGGATGTATGGCAATCAGCCCCAGCATTTT
TRBJ1-2	TRBV7-9	-	TRBD1	CASSPDREYGYTF	TGTGCCAGCAGCCCCGACAGGGAGTATGGCTACACCTTC
TRBJ1-4	TRBV6-6	few	TRBD1	CASISGTGKEKLFF	TGTGCCAGCATCTCCGGGACAGGGAAGGAAAAACTGTTTTTT
TRBJ1-3	TRBV5-1	-	TRBD1	CASSQGTDRGNTIYF	TGCGCCAGCAGCCAGGGGACAGACCGGGGAAACACCATATATTTT